Following are 22 T cell receptor beta chains from one sample sequenced in a study of cytomegalovirus exposure and HLA in healthy donors. PCR involved 60 Vbeta and 13 Jbeta primers. The table came from immunoSEQ multiplex PCR; TCRdb's copy has only in-frame clones and leaves some out. The table lists around 210,000 clones, around 78% of them singletons, with more than 0.45% in the top ten. The sequencing input was PBMCs. Receptors were obtained from a boy younger than 18 in good health and CMV-seronegative.

The chain uses TRBV7-2 and TRBJ1-2; 7 bases map to TRBD1. CDR1 SGHTA and CDR2 FQGNSA come from the germline V gene. Losses at the gene ends were 3 bases for V and 1 base for J; bases not matched to a gene: 14. This CDR3 spans 18 amino acids. This chain's CDR3 is CASSLRSTGVRNNYGYTF. CDR3 nucleotides: TGTGCCAGCAGCTTGCGGTCAACAGGGGTACGAAATAACTATGGCTACACCTTC.

The chain uses TRBV11-2 and TRBJ1-2; TRBD1 matches at 7 bases. The V and J ends lost 4 bases and 6 bases, in that order; junction bases with no gene match: 11. The CDR3 consists of 15 residues. CDR1 is SGHAT, CDR2 FQNNGV, per germline. CDR3 in amino acids: CASSSTGTASHGYTF. The CDR3 bases are TGTGCCAGCAGCTCGACCGGGACAGCTTCCCATGGCTACACCTTC.

This chain links TRBV19 with TRBJ2-5; maybe TRBD2 (6 bases). Germline V gene sequence: CDR1 LNHDA, CDR2 SQIVND (reference sequence). The CDR3 sequence is 13 residues long. The V gene lost 5 bases and the J gene lost 4 bases, with 11 bases spanning the gap. Written as DNA, the CDR3 is TGTGCCAGTAGTTCGGGGGTTCCAGAGACCCAGTACTTC. It encodes CASSSGVPETQYF.

The CDR3 sequence is CASSLAPTSGGVIGRGYTF. The CDR3, as DNA: TGTGCCAGCAGCTTAGCTCCGACCTCGGGGGGTGTAATTGGTCGTGGCTACACCTTC. The J gene is TRBJ1-2, the V gene TRBV7-9; D possibly corresponds to TRBD1 (5 bases). V was clipped by 0 bases and J by 7 bases, with 27 bases between them. CDR3 length: 19 residues. Germline lookup yields CDR1 SEHNR and CDR2 FQNEAQ (reference sequence). The full variable domain, completed using reference TRBV7-9 and TRBJ1-2, is DTGVSQNPRHKITKRGQNVTFRCDPISEHNRLYWYRQTLGQGPEFLTYFQNEAQLEKSRLLSDRFSAERPKGSFSTLEIQRTEQGDSAMYLCASSLAPTSGGVIGRGYTFGSGTRLTVV.

This chain links TRBV6-5 with TRBJ1-1; 8 bases fit TRBD1. The CDR3 spans 16 residues. Trimming took 4 bases from V and 1 from J; bases not matched to a gene: 8. Germline values: CDR1 MNHEY, CDR2 SVGAGI. The CDR3 sequence: CASSSTDRGGNTEAFF. The CDR3 DNA follows: TGTGCCAGCAGTTCCACCGACAGGGGAGGGAACACTGAAGCTTTCTTT.

The V and J genes are TRBV30 and TRBJ1-1; D remains unclear. The CDR3 consists of 14 residues. CDR1 is GTSNPN, CDR2 SVGIG, per germline (reference sequence). V was clipped by 3 bases and J by 4 bases, with 15 bases between them. The CDR3 here is CAWRDRRGSTEAFF. DNA for the CDR3: TGTGCCTGGAGGGACCGACGGGGTTCCACTGAAGCTTTCTTT.

V usage is TRBV20-1 and J usage is TRBJ2-7; D is undetermined. The germline gives CDR1 DFQATT, CDR2 SNEGSKA (reference sequence). Trimming shortened V by 6 bases and J by 3 bases, and 9 bases separated the two germline ends. The CDR3 runs 11 residues. The CDR3 region has the DNA TGCAGTGCGACTCAGAACTACGAGCAGTACTTC. Its protein product is CSATQNYEQYF.

The CDR3 sequence is CASSGANTEAFF. The CDR3 DNA reads as TGTGCCAGCAGCGGGGCGAACACTGAAGCTTTCTTT. The rearrangement uses TRBV5-4 and TRBJ1-1, with a possible D match to TRBD1 (5 bases). CDR3 length equals 12 residues. The germline gives CDR1 SGHNT, CDR2 YYREEE (reference sequence). V dropped 4 bases and J dropped 1 base, with 5 bases sitting between them.

The CDR3 protein is CASSIQGDMNTEAFF. The CDR3 DNA is TGTGCCAGTAGTATCCAGGGGGACATGAACACTGAAGCTTTCTTT. V and J are TRBV19 and TRBJ1-1, with 7 positions matching TRBD1. Germline V gene sequence: CDR1 LNHDA, CDR2 SQIVND (reference sequence). V dropped 3 bases and J dropped 0; count of bases not matched to a gene: 4. This CDR3 has 15 amino acids.

V and J are TRBV9 and TRBJ1-1, with no clear D. This CDR3 has 16 amino acids. The V end was cut by 0 bases, the J end by 2 bases, with 14 bases between. The germline gives CDR1 SGDLS, CDR2 YYNGEE. The DNA of the CDR3 is TGTGCCAGCAGCGTAGATCCCGCAGGCTTCAACACTGAAGCTTTCTTT. Translated: CASSVDPAGFNTEAFF.

This chain connects TRBV13 to TRBJ2-3, with D possibly TRBD2 on 6 matching bases. Between the trimmed V and J ends, which lost 3 bases and 1 base, there was a span of 26 bases. Germline V gives CDR1 PRHDT, CDR2 FYEKMQ (reference sequence). The CDR3 totals 20 residues. CDR3 coding DNA: TGTGCCAGCAGCTTGGTCAGCGGGCGCGCAATATTGAGAGGCACAGATACGCAGTATTTT. Amino acids: CASSLVSGRAILRGTDTQYF.

The V call is TRBV11-2, the J call TRBJ1-2; D possibly corresponds to TRBD1 (6 bases). The CDR3 is 13 residues long. V lost 1 base, J lost 4 bases, and 7 bases lay in between. CDR1 and CDR2 from the germline V gene are SGHAT and FQNNGV. The chain's CDR3 is CASSLGTAYGYTF. For the CDR3, the DNA is TGTGCCAGCAGCTTAGGGACAGCCTATGGCTACACCTTC.

The chain employs TRBV4-1 and TRBJ1-6; 10 nucleotides align to TRBD1. There are 19 residues in the CDR3. Germline trimming cut 7 bases from V and 4 bases from J; bases unmatched to any gene: 16. Germline V gives CDR1 MGHRA, CDR2 YSYEKL. The CDR3 DNA reads as TGCGCCAGCACCCCTACCGGGACAGGGGAAGTCGGGTATAATTCACCCCTCCACTTT. This gives the protein CASTPTGTGEVGYNSPLHF.

As DNA, the CDR3 is TGTGCCAGCAGTGAAATCGCTAGCGGGGGGACCTATACGCAGTATTTT. Encoded protein: CASSEIASGGTYTQYF. This chain uses TRBV25-1 with TRBJ2-3; the match to TRBD2 covers 11 bases. The CDR3 extends over 16 amino acids. Germline V gene lookup returns CDR1 MGHDK and CDR2 SYGVNS. After removal of 2 bases from V and 7 bases from J, the junction contained 8 bases not matched to a gene.

This sequence joins TRBV29-1 and TRBJ2-1; D is perhaps TRBD2 (7 bases). CDR1 is SQVTM and CDR2 is ANQGSEA in the germline V gene. The germline V and J ends were trimmed by 5 bases and 9 bases, with 11 bases remaining between them. The length of the CDR3 is 11 residues. The CDR3 sequence is CSVSGGGEQFF. As DNA, the CDR3 is TGCAGCGTTTCGGGGGGCGGTGAGCAGTTCTTC.

The chain couples TRBV5-5 to TRBJ1-2; 7 nucleotides match TRBD1. The J segment lost 4 bases and the V segment lost 4 bases, leaving 4 bases of the junction unmatched. The CDR3 contains 13 residues. Germline CDR1 reads SGHKS; CDR2 reads YYEKEE (reference sequence). The CDR3 nucleotides read TGTGCCAGCAGCCCCCGGGACAGCTATGGCTACACCTTC. Translating it yields CASSPRDSYGYTF.

The V and J genes are TRBV7-2 and TRBJ2-5, with 15 positions matching TRBD2. The CDR3 consists of 16 residues. The germline CDR1 and CDR2 sequences are SGHTA and FQGNSA. With 4 bases clipped from V and 3 bases from J, the junction kept 3 bases outside the gene matches. CDR3 sequence: CASSSGLAGGEETQYF. CDR3 in DNA: TGTGCCAGCAGCTCGGGACTAGCGGGAGGCGAAGAGACCCAGTACTTC. Supplemented by reference TRBV7-2 and TRBJ2-5, the full variable domain reads GAGVSQSPSNKVTEKGKDVELRCDPISGHTALYWYRQSLGQGLEFLIYFQGNSAPDKSGLPSDRFSAERTGGSVSTLTIQRTQQEDSAVYLCASSSGLAGGEETQYFGPGTRLLVL.

The chain recombines TRBV19 with TRBJ2-1; 16 nucleotides match TRBD2. The CDR3 is 17 amino acids. The germline V gene has CDR1 LNHDA and CDR2 SQIVND (reference sequence). V lost 3 bases to trimming and J lost 9 bases; unmatched junction nucleotides: 8. The CDR3 reads CASSIDGTSGGAREQFF. CDR3 bases: TGTGCCAGTAGTATCGACGGGACTAGCGGGGGGGCGCGTGAGCAGTTCTTC.

This clone was seen only once. The V gene is TRBV27, the J gene TRBJ2-5; 11 nucleotides match TRBD2. Germline values: CDR1 MNHEY, CDR2 SMNVEV (reference sequence). The CDR3 sequence is 16 residues long. V lost 4 bases and J lost 6; bases outside the gene matches: 10. The CDR3 bases are TGTGCCAGCAGTTCCCTTAGCGGGGGGGGGTTCAAGACCCAGTACTTC. Its translation: CASSSLSGGGFKTQYF.

This chain connects TRBV4-1 to TRBJ1-6; 9 nucleotides match TRBD1. Germline lookup yields CDR1 MGHRA and CDR2 YSYEKL. V lost 4 bases and J lost 13; bases outside the gene matches: 14. The CDR3 covers 16 residues. The DNA of the CDR3 is TGCGCCAGCAGCCGCATAACGACAGGGGGGGGTTTTCCCCTCCACTTT. This gives the protein CASSRITTGGGFPLHF.

V gene TRBV4-1 combines with J gene TRBJ1-2; D is ambiguous. The ends were cut back, 0 bases at V and 5 bases at J, with 7 bases in the middle. Germline V gives CDR1 MGHRA, CDR2 YSYEKL. The CDR3 spans 13 residues. The CDR3 nucleotides read TGCGCCAGCAGCCAAGAATCCAGATATGGCTACACCTTC. This sequence encodes CASSQESRYGYTF.

The chain carries TRBV6-6 and TRBJ1-5; D ambiguous. Trimming took 3 bases from V and 2 from J, leaving 8 bases between them. Germline V gene lookup returns CDR1 MNHNY and CDR2 SVGAGI (reference sequence). This CDR3 is 14 amino acids long. The CDR3 here is CASSYVEGNQPQHF. In DNA form, the CDR3 reads TGTGCCAGCAGTTATGTGGAGGGCAATCAGCCCCAGCATTTT.